Shown below are 32 T cell receptor beta chains from a single sample sequenced in a study of blood T cell repertoires in COVID-19. TCRdb keeps only in-frame clones here, not all; method: immunoSEQ multiplex PCR. This table has approximately 110,000 clones, more than 85% appearing once. Sequenced material: peripheral blood. The source of these receptors is a man in his fifties or sixties with COVID-19, enrolled during active disease.

The V call is TRBV5-1, the J call TRBJ2-7; 9 bases are a match to TRBD2. Per the germline V gene, CDR1 is SGHRS and CDR2 is YFSETQ. The CDR3 is 18 amino acids. V lost 5 bases, J lost 6 bases, and 21 bases stayed unmatched. The CDR3 region is CASRDPGGLSGRGLEQYF. CDR3 sequence (DNA): TGCGCCAGCAGAGACCCGGGGGGTCTTAGCGGGAGAGGTCTCGAGCAGTACTTC.

The chain employs TRBV29-1 and TRBJ2-2; a possible D gene is TRBD1 (7 bases). Trimming shortened V by 6 bases and J by 4 bases, and 18 bases separated the two germline ends. Germline V gene lookup returns CDR1 SQVTM and CDR2 ANQGSEA. The CDR3 has 15 residues. DNA of the CDR3: TGCAGCGTCAAAAAGGGGGCCGGGAGCACCGGGGAGCTGTTTTTT. Translating gives CSVKKGAGSTGELFF.

This chain uses TRBV2 with TRBJ2-1, with 10 bases matching TRBD2. V was clipped by 5 bases and J by 10 bases; unmatched bases: 5. This CDR3 contains 13 residues. Germline V gene data show CDR1 as SNHLY and CDR2 as FYNNEI. The CDR3 loop is CASSLPGLAEQFF. Written as DNA, the CDR3 is TGTGCCAGCAGTCTCCCGGGACTAGCGGAGCAGTTCTTC.

The rearrangement joins TRBV7-8 to TRBJ2-1; weak D call: TRBD2 (6 bases). The V end lost 2 bases, the J end lost 7 bases, and 15 bases lay between the germline ends. Per the germline V gene, CDR1 is SGHVS and CDR2 is FQNEAQ. This CDR3 region has 15 residues. The CDR3: CASSLMLASTNEQFF. In nucleotides, the CDR3 is TGTGCCAGCAGCTTAATGCTAGCGAGCACTAATGAGCAGTTCTTC.

V usage is TRBV5-1 and J usage is TRBJ2-5; 12 nucleotides match TRBD2. The J segment lost 4 bases and the V segment lost 1 base, leaving 8 bases of the junction unmatched. Germline assignment: CDR1 SGHRS and CDR2 YFSETQ. The CDR3 extends over 17 amino acids. CDR3 residues: CASSLKATSGSSETQYF. CDR3 sequence (DNA): TGCGCCAGCAGCTTGAAGGCGACTAGCGGGAGTTCAGAGACCCAGTACTTC.

The CDR3 loop reads CASSFGTSGFYEQYV. The CDR3, as DNA: TGCGCCAGCAGCTTTGGTACTAGCGGGTTCTACGAGCAGTACGTC. The genes are TRBV5-1 and TRBJ2-7; 9 bases map to TRBD2. The germline CDR1 and CDR2 sequences are SGHRS and YFSETQ. The ends lost 2 bases at V and 3 bases at J; junction bases unmatched: 6. There are 15 residues in the CDR3.

This rearrangement joins TRBV11-3 to TRBJ2-7; maybe TRBD2 (6 bases). Trimming removed 0 bases at V and 7 bases at J, with 16 bases between. The CDR3 consists of 15 residues. Per the germline V gene, CDR1 is SGHNT and CDR2 is YENEEA. CDR3 loop: CASSLDPGGTGEQYV. CDR3 nucleotides: TGTGCCAGCAGCTTAGACCCCGGAGGGACCGGGGAGCAGTACGTC.

This clone was seen only once. V and J are TRBV29-1 and TRBJ1-2; D gene uncertain. The CDR3 sequence is 12 residues long. Germline V gene data show CDR1 as SQVTM and CDR2 as ANQGSEA. The ends were cut back, 6 bases at V and 0 bases at J, with 8 bases in the middle. The CDR3 bases are TGCAGCGTCCTCGGGACTAACTATGGCTACACCTTC. As protein: CSVLGTNYGYTF.

The chain joins TRBV9 to TRBJ2-4; TRBD1 aligns across 7 bases. CDR3 length: 13 amino acids. CDR1 SGDLS and CDR2 YYNGEE come from the germline V gene. After removal of 0 bases from V and 9 bases from J, the junction contained 3 bases not matched to a gene. The CDR3 nucleotides are TGTGCCAGCAGCGTAGAGGGGGCGGGCATTCAGTACTTC. The encoded protein is CASSVEGAGIQYF.

The chain joins TRBV7-2 to TRBJ2-2, with D possibly TRBD2 on 6 matching bases. Germline V gives CDR1 SGHTA, CDR2 FQGNSA. The CDR3 contains 15 residues. Trimming removed 5 bases from V and 4 bases from J, with 14 bases in between. CDR3 in amino acids: CASSLRDFSTGELFF. For the CDR3, the DNA is TGTGCCAGCAGCCTGCGGGACTTCTCCACCGGGGAGCTGTTTTTT. The whole variable domain, filled in from reference TRBV7-2 and TRBJ2-2, reads GAGVSQSPSNKVTEKGKDVELRCDPISGHTALYWYRQSLGQGLEFLIYFQGNSAPDKSGLPSDRFSAERTGGSVSTLTIQRTQQEDSAVYLCASSLRDFSTGELFFGEGSRLTVL.

The chain links TRBV12-5 to TRBJ1-1; no reliable D call. Germline V CDR1 and CDR2: LGHNT, FRNRAP. V gave up 2 bases and J gave up 6 bases, with 7 bases separating them. CDR3 length: 12 amino acids. The CDR3 region is CASGLMGSEAFF. The CDR3 coding sequence is TGTGCTAGTGGTTTGATGGGCTCTGAAGCTTTCTTT. Using reference TRBV12-5 and TRBJ1-1 for the parts outside the CDR3, the full variable domain is DARVTQTPRHKVTEMGQEVTMRCQPILGHNTVFWYRQTMMQGLELLAYFRNRAPLDDSGMPKDRFSAEMPDATLATLKIQPSEPRDSAVYFCASGLMGSEAFFGQGTRLTVV.

The rearrangement uses TRBV29-1 and TRBJ2-3; D is possibly TRBD2 (5 bases). CDR1 SQVTM and CDR2 ANQGSEA come from the germline V gene. The CDR3 loop spans 15 amino acids. Deletions cut 6 bases from V and 4 bases from J, with 20 bases between. DNA of the CDR3: TGCAGCGTGGCCTACGAGGGCAGGCTCGCAGATACGCAGTATTTT. Protein sequence: CSVAYEGRLADTQYF.

The rearrangement joins TRBV4-3 to TRBJ2-7; 7 bases map to TRBD2. Unmatched junction bases numbered 12, after V lost 2 bases and J lost 5 bases. The CDR3 has 16 amino acids. CDR1 is LGHNA, CDR2 YSLEER, per germline. The CDR3 sequence: CASSQNFGGGPHEQYF. The CDR3 DNA follows: TGCGCCAGCAGCCAAAATTTCGGGGGAGGGCCCCACGAGCAGTACTTC.

The J gene is TRBJ2-3, the V gene TRBV14, with D perhaps matching TRBD1 (5 bases). This CDR3 has 14 amino acids. The V gene lost 1 base and the J gene lost 2 bases, with 7 bases spanning the gap. The germline gives CDR1 SGHDN, CDR2 FVKESK. CDR3 DNA: TGTGCCAGCAGCCAAGCAGGGTCCACAGATACGCAGTATTTT. It specifies CASSQAGSTDTQYF.

The chain joins TRBV5-6 to TRBJ2-2; D is uncertain. The CDR3 covers 13 residues. Trimming shortened V by 4 bases and J by 6 bases, and 10 bases separated the two germline ends. Germline lookup yields CDR1 SGHDT and CDR2 YYEEEE. The CDR3 sequence is CASSPRLAGELFF. The CDR3 DNA reads TGTGCCAGCAGCCCTAGGTTGGCCGGGGAGCTGTTTTTT.

The V call is TRBV5-8, the J call TRBJ2-7; D is ambiguous. The germline gives CDR1 SGHTS, CDR2 YDEGEE. V was clipped by 1 base and J by 4 bases, with 6 bases between them. This CDR3 spans 12 amino acids. DNA for the CDR3: TGTGCCAGCAGCTTGTATAGTTACGAGCAGTACGTC. Translation: CASSLYSYEQYV.

The chain recombines TRBV9 with TRBJ1-6; no clear D gene. The CDR3 contains 17 residues. Germline V gene sequence: CDR1 SGDLS, CDR2 YYNGEE. V was clipped by 0 bases and J by 0 bases, with 10 bases between them. The chain's CDR3 is CASSVEGSGSYNSPLHF. In DNA, the CDR3 is TGTGCCAGCAGCGTAGAGGGCAGCGGCTCCTATAATTCACCCCTCCACTTT.

The chain employs TRBV11-3 and TRBJ2-1; 9 bases agree with TRBD1. V gave up 4 bases and J gave up 2 bases; unmatched junction bases: 3. The CDR3 sequence is 15 residues long. Germline CDR1 is SGHNT and CDR2 is YENEEA. In DNA, the CDR3 is TGTGCCAGCAGCTCCCGACAGGGGGCCTACAATGAGCAGTTCTTC. Its protein is CASSSRQGAYNEQFF.

V is TRBV21-1 and J is TRBJ2-1; TRBD1 is the table's D call, not checked against the DNA. TRBV21-1 counts as a pseudogene. This CDR3 has 16 amino acids. CDR3 DNA: TGTGCCAGCAGCAACTTGGACAGGGGGCGACCCAATGAGCAGTTCTTC. As protein: CASSNLDRGRPNEQFF.

The rearrangement links TRBV2 to TRBJ1-2, with 8 bases fitting TRBD1. The CDR3 sequence is 12 residues long. In germline, CDR1 is SNHLY, CDR2 FYNNEI. Losses at the gene ends were 9 bases for V and 4 bases for J; bases not matched to a gene: 4. CDR3 nucleotides: TGTGCCAGGACAGGGGAGGCCTATGGCTACACCTTC. It encodes CARTGEAYGYTF.

The V and J genes are TRBV2 and TRBJ1-5, with D possibly matching TRBD1 (5 bases). The V gene lost 7 bases and the J gene lost 7 bases, with 11 bases spanning the gap. Germline V gene lookup returns CDR1 SNHLY and CDR2 FYNNEI. The length of the CDR3 is 12 residues. CDR3 DNA: TGTGCCAGCACCAGGGTGGGCCAGCCCCAGCATTTT. Residues: CASTRVGQPQHF. The full variable domain, in which reference TRBV2 and TRBJ1-5 provide the parts outside the CDR3, is EPEVTQTPSHQVTQMGQEVILRCVPISNHLYFYWYRQILGQKVEFLVSFYNNEISEKSEIFDDQFSVERPDGSNFTLKIRSTKLEDSAMYFCASTRVGQPQHFGDGTRLSIL.

CDR3: CASSLGTGRRYEQYF. CDR3 nucleotide sequence: TGTGCCAGCAGTCTGGGAACAGGGAGAAGGTACGAGCAGTACTTC. The chain recombines TRBV6-2 or TRBV6-3 with TRBJ2-7; D is possibly TRBD1 (6 bases). This CDR3 spans 15 amino acids. Germline loops: CDR1 MNHEY, CDR2 SVGEGT. V was trimmed by 5 bases and J by 4 bases, leaving 18 bases between them.

The rearrangement links TRBV27 to TRBJ2-6; TRBD1 agrees at 7 bases. Germline CDR1 and CDR2: MNHEY and SMNVEV (reference sequence). The V gene end was trimmed by 4 bases and the J gene end by 0 bases; junction bases not matched to a gene: 6. This CDR3 comprises 17 residues. CDR3: CASSSRGLGSGANVLTF. Written as DNA, the CDR3 is TGTGCCAGCAGTTCTAGGGGGCTTGGCTCTGGGGCCAACGTCCTGACTTTC.

This clone showed up just a few times. The chain links TRBV14 to TRBJ1-1, with TRBD1 identical over 9 bases. CDR3 size: 16 residues. CDR1 and CDR2 (germline): SGHDN, FVKESK. V gave up 3 bases and J gave up 3 bases; unmatched junction bases: 8. The CDR3, as DNA: TGTGCCAGCAGCCACCGGACAGGGGCGGTGGACACTGAAGCTTTCTTT. Its protein product is CASSHRTGAVDTEAFF.

The chain has TRBV7-2 and TRBJ2-2; TRBD2 agrees at 14 bases. The CDR3 contains 18 residues. V trimming: 5 bases; J trimming: 5 bases; junction bases outside the gene matches: 10. Germline V gene data show CDR1 as SGHTA and CDR2 as FQGNSA. Here the CDR3 DNA reads TGTGCCAGCAGCGCCGGGACTAGCGGGAGTTACGGGACCGGGGAGCTGTTTTTT. This gives the protein CASSAGTSGSYGTGELFF. Based on the CDR3 plus reference TRBV7-2 and TRBJ2-2, the full variable domain is GAGVSQSPSNKVTEKGKDVELRCDPISGHTALYWYRQSLGQGLEFLIYFQGNSAPDKSGLPSDRFSAERTGGSVSTLTIQRTQQEDSAVYLCASSAGTSGSYGTGELFFGEGSRLTVL.

This chain links TRBV2 with TRBJ2-7; D remains unclear. The CDR3 is made up of 12 amino acids. Per germline, CDR1 SNHLY and CDR2 FYNNEI. V was pared by 4 bases and J by 3 bases, with 7 bases between. For the CDR3, the DNA is TGTGCCAGCAGTGTGACGGGCTACGAGCAGTACGTC. Residues: CASSVTGYEQYV.

The chain carries TRBV3-1 (or the pseudogene TRBV3-2) and TRBJ1-1; 7 bases agree with TRBD1. In germline, CDR1 is LGHDT, CDR2 YNNKEL (reference sequence). The CDR3 has 13 amino acids. Germline trimming cut 6 bases from V and 1 base from J; bases unmatched to any gene: 2. As DNA, the CDR3 is TGTGCCAGCAGGGGGACAGAGAACACTGAAGCTTTCTTT. The encoded protein is CASRGTENTEAFF.

The V gene is TRBV19, the J gene TRBJ1-5; D perhaps matches TRBD1 (5 bases). CDR1 and CDR2 from the germline V gene are LNHDA and SQIVND (reference sequence). The CDR3 contains 13 residues. V lost 4 bases, J lost 4 bases, and 8 bases lay in between. Here the CDR3 DNA reads TGTGCCAGTAGTACTCGACAGAATCAGCCCCAGCATTTT. This translates into CASSTRQNQPQHF. The full variable domain, in which reference TRBV19 and TRBJ1-5 provide the parts outside the CDR3, is DGGITQSPKYLFRKEGQNVTLSCEQNLNHDAMYWYRQDPGQGLRLIYYSQIVNDFQKGDIAEGYSVSREKKESFPLTVTSAQKNPTAFYLCASSTRQNQPQHFGDGTRLSIL.

The table lists this clone with a count of one. The chain uses TRBV27 and TRBJ2-7; 8 bases map to TRBD1. The ends lost 4 bases at V and 3 bases at J; junction bases unmatched: 11. Germline V gene sequence: CDR1 MNHEY, CDR2 SMNVEV (reference sequence). The CDR3 spans 16 residues. The CDR3 loop is CASSSRKRQGNYEQYF. The CDR3, as DNA: TGTGCCAGCAGTTCGAGAAAGCGACAGGGGAACTACGAGCAGTACTTC.

The V and J genes are TRBV19 and TRBJ1-1; weak D call: TRBD1 (5 bases). The CDR3 sequence is 12 residues long. The germline V gene encodes CDR1 LNHDA and CDR2 SQIVND (reference sequence). V was shortened by 3 bases and J by 8 bases, with 10 bases between the two germline ends. The CDR3 DNA sequence: TGTGCCAGTAGTATTAGGGGCCAGGAAGCTTTCTTT. Translated: CASSIRGQEAFF.

This chain connects TRBV15 to TRBJ2-5; D unclear. Between the trimmed V and J ends, which lost 0 bases and 2 bases, there was a span of 10 bases. The CDR3 covers 15 residues. Germline V gene data show CDR1 as LNHNV and CDR2 as YYDKDF (reference sequence). For the CDR3, the DNA is TGTGCCACCAGCAGAGATCGCGCGGTTCAAGAGACCCAGTACTTC. It is translated as CATSRDRAVQETQYF.

This clone was observed once. The rearrangement links TRBV5-4 to TRBJ2-1, with TRBD2 matching over 7 bases. This CDR3 region has 13 residues. Germline V CDR1 and CDR2: SGHNT, YYREEE (reference sequence). The ends lost 4 bases at V and 8 bases at J; junction bases unmatched: 6. CDR3 in amino acids: CASSGLGMDEQFF. CDR3 DNA sequence: TGTGCCAGCAGCGGACTAGGGATGGATGAGCAGTTCTTC. Full variable domain (rest looked up from reference TRBV5-4 and TRBJ2-1): ETGVTQSPTHLIKTRGQQVTLRCSSQSGHNTVSWYQQALGQGPQFIFQYYREEENGRGNFPPRFSGLQFPNYSSELNVNALELDDSALYLCASSGLGMDEQFFGPGTRLTVL.